This T cell receptor (beta chain) was recorded in a study of OX40 agonist ivuxolimab in advanced cancers. On this clone: The antigen remains unidentified.

The repertoire was sequenced with immunoSEQ multiplex PCR; TCRdb's copy has only in-frame clones and lacks some. The sample lists more than 85,000 clones, 90% occurring once. Study-wide results and caveats: Specificity for antigen went undetermined in the expanded peripheral T cells.

V lost 5 bases to trimming and J lost 2 bases; unmatched junction nucleotides: 9. Germline V gives CDR1 SGHTA, CDR2 FQGNSA. CDR3 length equals 16 residues. The sample in question was CD4+ or CD8+ T cells sorted from blood, obtained in a trial of the OX40 agonist ivuxolimab. The chain couples TRBV7-2 to TRBJ2-5, with 9 bases identical to TRBD1. This receptor was taken from an adult with an advanced solid tumor such as melanoma, head and neck, liver or kidney cancer. CDR3 in DNA: TGTGCCAGCAGCACCGCCTTGACAGGGGGGCAAGAGACCCAGTACTTC. It codes for CASSTALTGGQETQYF.